The TCR beta chain described here comes from a study of regulatory T cells in long-lasting Graves disease. With iRepertoire HTBI primers and Arm-PCR of CDR3 regions, TCR beta libraries were built. TCRdb processed the multiplex PCR reads anew with MiXCR; each CDR3 protein has one entry. Altogether a few hundred thousand distinct CDR3 sequences are present, around 24% being singletons, with the ten largest covering around 24%. Noted time point: persistent/refractory GD, antithyroid drugs over 5 years with positive TRAb. Extracted RNA from PBMCs served as the source of the TCR library. EDTA tubes were used for drawing around 9 milliliters of peripheral blood. The CDR3 has 16 residues. Germline CDR1 and CDR2: LNHDA and SQIVND (reference sequence). Between the trimmed V and J ends, which lost 7 bases and 4 bases, there was a span of 20 bases. Remarks on this clonotype: Its specificity is unknown.

Whole-study results and caveats: There was favoring of TRBV28, TRBJ1-2 and TRBJ2-5 in persistent disease.

Sequencing was performed on peripheral blood mononuclear cells (PBMCs), taken when the disease was refractory, from a patient treated with antithyroid drugs. The receptor was derived from a female donor with Graves disease. The chain couples TRBV19 to TRBJ1-5; no reliable D call. CDR3 amino acids: CASTSTGIGPNQPQHF. The CDR3 coding sequence is TGTGCCAGTACCTCAACGGGGATCGGGCCTAATCAGCCCCAGCATTTT.